A single T cell receptor beta chain is shown here with its context. Its antigen remains unidentified. The sample comes from a study of blood T cells in healthy people across ages. Next came a second PCR, run for about 6 to 11 cycles, which used a sample-barcoded 5' primer along with a J-beta primer mix. In TCRdb, the 5' RACE reads were re-called with MiXCR into one record per CDR3 protein. The table shows approximately 780,000 distinct CDR3 sequences, with roughly 26% occurring only once. General observations from the study: Lack of knowledge of donor CMV status possibly confounded expanded clonotype changes.

Germline V gene lookup returns CDR1 SEHNR and CDR2 FQNEAQ (reference sequence). The V and J ends lost 1 base and 8 bases respectively, with 11 bases between them. The CDR3 is 13 residues long. This sample was shared with a second study, whose subject was T cells of mothers and their children. That work states: The study obtained over 9 million TCR beta CDR3 reads per mother and 2.5 million to 3 million per child.

Specimen: blood. The chain couples TRBV7-9 to TRBJ1-1; possibly TRBD1 for D (6 bases). This receptor was obtained from a boy aged 5-17 years in good health. This chain's CDR3 is CASSLERTVEAFF. The CDR3 bases are TGTGCCAGCAGCTTAGAAAGGACAGTAGAAGCTTTCTTT.